Below, 24 T cell receptor beta chains from the same sample are listed, as sequenced in a study of OX40 agonist ivuxolimab in advanced cancers. Library creation used the immunoSEQ multiplex PCR assay. TCRdb obtained this table from immuneACCESS and retained in-frame rearrangements with V and J assigned. These tables miss some clones; where compared with another copy, unresolved V genes account for less than half of the shortfall, and the remainder is unexplained. Present in this sample are around 69,000 clones, 80% to 90% of which were seen just once. Jointly, the top ten make up around 3.6% of the sample. The sequencing here drew on CD4+ or CD8+ T cells sorted from blood, taken in a trial of the OX40 agonist ivuxolimab. All receptors come from an adult with an advanced solid tumor such as melanoma, head and neck, liver or kidney cancer.

The chain joins TRBV18 to TRBJ2-1; 9 nucleotides match TRBD1. The germline V gene has CDR1 KGHSH and CDR2 LQKENI. The CDR3 has 15 amino acids. The junction had 6 bases not matched to a gene; V was cut back by 5 bases and J by 4 bases. CDR3 residues: CASSNPDRGYNEQFF. As DNA, the CDR3 is TGTGCCAGCTCAAATCCGGACAGGGGATACAATGAGCAGTTCTTC.

The chain couples TRBV27 to TRBJ2-1; TRBD2 agrees at 7 bases. With V trimmed by 5 bases and J by 4 bases, 11 bases remained unmatched. Germline CDR1 reads MNHEY; CDR2 reads SMNVEV (reference sequence). The CDR3 is 16 amino acids. The CDR3 here is CASSPLGRGPYNEQFF. The CDR3, as DNA: TGTGCCAGCAGTCCCCTGGGGAGGGGCCCTTACAATGAGCAGTTCTTC.

The chain carries TRBV19 and TRBJ1-1; D unresolved. The germline V gene encodes CDR1 LNHDA and CDR2 SQIVND (reference sequence). The CDR3 loop spans 16 amino acids. The V and J ends lost 4 bases and 1 base respectively, with 16 bases between them. The CDR3 protein is CASSTPLGRANTEAFF. As DNA, the CDR3 is TGTGCCAGTAGTACCCCTTTAGGGAGGGCGAACACTGAAGCTTTCTTT.

This rearrangement joins TRBV7-9 to TRBJ2-7; D is unresolved. Germline lookup yields CDR1 SEHNR and CDR2 FQNEAQ (reference sequence). V lost 4 bases and J 4 bases, leaving 20 bases between the germline ends. This CDR3 spans 16 amino acids. In nucleotides, the CDR3 is TGTGCCAGCAGCTCCCTCATGGCTCAAGGGCTTTACGAGCAGTACTTC. Its protein is CASSSLMAQGLYEQYF.

The chain has TRBV6-1 and TRBJ1-5; D might be TRBD1 (5 bases). Trimming shortened V by 5 bases and J by 7 bases, and 9 bases separated the two germline ends. Germline V gene sequence: CDR1 MNHNS, CDR2 SASEGT. The CDR3 runs to 12 residues. The CDR3 region is CASSFQGQPQHF. The CDR3, as DNA: TGTGCCAGCAGTTTTCAGGGACAGCCCCAGCATTTT.

Here the CDR3 DNA reads TGCGCCAGCAGCCGGGGACTGAACAATGAGCAGTTCTTC. Its translation is CASSRGLNNEQFF. The rearrangement joins TRBV5-1 to TRBJ2-1; weak D call: TRBD2 (6 bases). Germline values: CDR1 SGHRS, CDR2 YFSETQ. CDR3 size: 13 residues. Trimming took off 4 bases at V and 5 bases at J, with 10 bases between the two ends.

J is TRBJ2-7 and V is TRBV11-1; TRBD1 is a possible D gene (8 bases). The CDR3 totals 15 residues. V dropped 5 bases and J dropped 3 bases, with 17 bases sitting between them. CDR1 and CDR2 from the germline V gene are SGHAT and FQDESV (reference sequence). The CDR3 loop is CASSPSGGQVYEQYF. CDR3 bases: TGTGCCAGCAGCCCCTCGGGGGGACAGGTCTACGAGCAGTACTTC.

The genes are TRBV6-1 and TRBJ1-5, with 7 bases aligning to TRBD1. CDR1 MNHNS and CDR2 SASEGT come from the germline V gene. The CDR3 length is 15 residues. Trimming removed 4 bases from V and 5 bases from J; junction bases left unmatched: 8. The CDR3 DNA sequence: TGTGCCAGCAGTGGGTTGACAGGGTACGATCAGCCCCAGCATTTT. Translated: CASSGLTGYDQPQHF.

The chain joins TRBV7-2 to TRBJ2-1; D is possibly TRBD1 (5 bases). Germline V gene data show CDR1 as SGHTA and CDR2 as FQGNSA. The CDR3 is 15 amino acids. Trimming shortened V by 5 bases and J by 4 bases, and 15 bases separated the two germline ends. CDR3 nucleotides: TGTGCCAGCAGCCTTAGGACCGACAGATACAATGAGCAGTTCTTC. Amino acid sequence: CASSLRTDRYNEQFF. Variable domain in full (rest from reference TRBV7-2 and TRBJ2-1): GAGVSQSPSNKVTEKGKDVELRCDPISGHTALYWYRQSLGQGLEFLIYFQGNSAPDKSGLPSDRFSAERTGGSVSTLTIQRTQQEDSAVYLCASSLRTDRYNEQFFGPGTRLTVL.

This chain uses TRBV2 with TRBJ1-2, with TRBD1 matching over 9 bases. CDR3 length equals 14 residues. V trimming: 4 bases; J trimming: 8 bases; junction bases outside the gene matches: 8. Per germline, CDR1 SNHLY and CDR2 FYNNEI. CDR3 sequence reads: CASSGTGTGWGYTF. CDR3 sequence (DNA): TGTGCCAGCAGTGGGACCGGGACAGGGTGGGGCTACACCTTC.

This clone was observed a single time. The rearrangement links TRBV6-5 to TRBJ2-3; 7 bases are a match to TRBD2. This CDR3 has 15 residues. The germline V gene has CDR1 MNHEY and CDR2 SVGAGI. V was pared by 2 bases and J by 4 bases, with 6 bases of the junction left unmatched. The CDR3 protein is CASSYQGGSADTQYF. The CDR3 DNA follows: TGTGCCAGCAGTTACCAAGGCGGGAGCGCAGATACGCAGTATTTT.

The V gene is TRBV11-3, the J gene TRBJ2-5, with a tentative D call TRBD2 (7 bases). The end of the DNA fits TRBJ2-7 better, so the J call may be wrong. The CDR3 is 15 amino acids. Germline CDR1 SGHNT, CDR2 YENEEA. The CDR3 here is CASSSGAGANYEQYF. The CDR3 DNA is TGTGCCAGCAGCTCAGGGGCGGGAGCGAACTACGAGCAGTACTTC.

The rearrangement uses TRBV6-6 and TRBJ2-7, with 13 nucleotides matching TRBD2. The CDR3 covers 14 residues. V shed 5 bases, J shed 6 bases, and the junction held 4 bases outside the gene matches. Germline CDR1 and CDR2: MNHNY and SVGAGI (reference sequence). The CDR3: CASSRLAGGPEQYF. CDR3 DNA: TGTGCCAGCAGTAGACTAGCGGGAGGTCCCGAGCAGTACTTC.

J is TRBJ1-1 and V is TRBV6-5; perhaps TRBD1 as D (6 bases). V was clipped by 0 bases and J by 5 bases, with 16 bases between them. There are 16 residues in the CDR3. Germline loops: CDR1 MNHEY, CDR2 SVGAGI. The CDR3 DNA sequence: TGTGCCAGCAGTTACTCTAGCAGGGGTGGTGGAACTGAAGCTTTCTTT. Its protein is CASSYSSRGGGTEAFF.

This sequence joins TRBV25-1 and TRBJ1-3; D not resolved. Trimming stripped 1 base from V and 0 bases from J, with 10 bases between. Looked up from germline, CDR1 is MGHDK and CDR2 is SYGVNS. The CDR3 covers 16 residues. The DNA of the CDR3 is TGTGCCAGCAGTGAATCGGTAGTCTTCTCTGGAAACACCATATATTTT. Translated: CASSESVVFSGNTIYF.

The rearrangement joins TRBV27 to TRBJ2-7; D is perhaps TRBD1 or TRBD2 (5 bases each). Trimming shortened V by 6 bases and J by 7 bases, and 16 bases separated the two germline ends. The CDR3 runs 13 residues. CDR1 is MNHEY and CDR2 is SMNVEV in the germline V gene (reference sequence). In DNA form, the CDR3 reads TGTGCCAGCAGCCTGGGACGGTGGGAAGAGCAGTACTTC. Its translation is CASSLGRWEEQYF.

The chain couples TRBV5-5 to TRBJ2-1, with D perhaps given as TRBD1 or TRBD2 (5 bases each). The germline V gene has CDR1 SGHKS and CDR2 YYEKEE (reference sequence). The V end was cut by 1 base, the J end by 8 bases, with 19 bases between. The CDR3 loop spans 16 amino acids. CDR3 in amino acids: CASSLLRGAPEDEQFF. CDR3 DNA: TGTGCCAGCAGCTTGCTTCGAGGGGCCCCTGAGGATGAGCAGTTCTTC.

The genes are TRBV28 and TRBJ2-7; a weak D match, TRBD1 (5 bases). This CDR3 region has 13 residues. Trimming pared 4 bases from V and 5 bases from J, leaving 12 bases between. Germline CDR1 and CDR2: MDHEN and SYDVKM. The CDR3 loop reads CASSYGRADEQYF. Here the CDR3 DNA reads TGTGCCAGCAGTTATGGCAGGGCGGACGAGCAGTACTTC.

The chain has TRBV28 and TRBJ2-3; D is ambiguous. Germline lookup yields CDR1 MDHEN and CDR2 SYDVKM. The V end was cut by 7 bases, the J end by 0 bases, with 2 bases between. The CDR3 length is 11 residues. DNA for the CDR3: TGTGCCAGCACGAGCACAGATACGCAGTATTTT. This encodes CASTSTDTQYF.

The genes are TRBV7-2 and TRBJ2-7; TRBD1 might be the D (5 bases). The CDR3 is 13 residues long. Trimming cost V 1 base and J 4 bases, with 8 bases left between them. Germline lookup yields CDR1 SGHTA and CDR2 FQGNSA. The CDR3 spells CASSLGTLYEQYF. Written as DNA, the CDR3 is TGTGCCAGCAGCTTAGGGACACTGTACGAGCAGTACTTC. Full variable domain (rest looked up from reference TRBV7-2 and TRBJ2-7): GAGVSQSPSNKVTEKGKDVELRCDPISGHTALYWYRQSLGQGLEFLIYFQGNSAPDKSGLPSDRFSAERTGGSVSTLTIQRTQQEDSAVYLCASSLGTLYEQYFGPGTRLTVT.

This clone has a handful of counts. CDR3 bases: TGTGCCAGCAGTGCGGGACGGGGGACCTCTGGAAACACCATATATTTT. This translates into CASSAGRGTSGNTIYF. The chain carries TRBV2 and TRBJ1-3; D might be TRBD1 (5 bases). Looked up from germline, CDR1 is SNHLY and CDR2 is FYNNEI. The ends were cut back, 4 bases at V and 0 bases at J, with 13 bases in the middle. There are 16 residues in the CDR3. Drawing the rest from reference TRBV2 and TRBJ1-3, the complete variable domain is EPEVTQTPSHQVTQMGQEVILRCVPISNHLYFYWYRQILGQKVEFLVSFYNNEISEKSEIFDDQFSVERPDGSNFTLKIRSTKLEDSAMYFCASSAGRGTSGNTIYFGEGSWLTVV.

This clone has only one observation. The V gene is TRBV19, the J gene TRBJ2-1; 11 nucleotides align to TRBD2. CDR1 and CDR2 (germline): LNHDA, SQIVND (reference sequence). The length of the CDR3 is 15 residues. V gave up 1 base and J gave up 12 bases; unmatched junction bases: 8. The CDR3 sequence is CASSIGSGRGVVQFF. The CDR3 DNA reads as TGTGCCAGTAGTATAGGTAGCGGGAGGGGGGTAGTGCAGTTCTTC. The variable domain in full, with the rest retrieved from reference TRBV19 and TRBJ2-1, is DGGITQSPKYLFRKEGQNVTLSCEQNLNHDAMYWYRQDPGQGLRLIYYSQIVNDFQKGDIAEGYSVSREKKESFPLTVTSAQKNPTAFYLCASSIGSGRGVVQFFGPGTRLTVL.

The V gene is TRBV6-5, the J gene TRBJ2-1; D uncertain. Germline-derived CDR1 and CDR2 are MNHEY and SVGAGI. The CDR3 covers 11 residues. V lost 5 bases, J lost 2 bases, and 1 base lay in between. In DNA form, the CDR3 reads TGTGCCAGCAGTCCCTACAATGAGCAGTTCTTC. This encodes CASSPYNEQFF.

The chain carries TRBV20-1 and TRBJ1-6, with 8 bases fitting TRBD1. This CDR3 is 11 amino acids long. J was trimmed by 16 bases and V by 0 bases; bases with no gene match: 2. From germline, CDR1 is DFQATT and CDR2 SNEGSKA (reference sequence). In nucleotides, the CDR3 is TGCAGTGCTAGAGATCGGACAGGGCTCCACTTT. Its translation is CSARDRTGLHF.